Listed below are T cell receptor beta chains from one sample, sequenced in a study of tumor-infiltrating lymphocytes in localized non-small cell lung cancer. Profiling relied on immunoSEQ multiplex PCR, and the TCRdb table lists in-frame clones only, not all of them. The sample records about 6,400 clones, 70% to 80% being singletons. Sequences were obtained from uninvolved lung tissue not adjacent to the tumor. Receptors were obtained from a human donor with non-small cell lung cancer. Each CDR3 is given with its conserved first and last residue. A D gene is named only where the DNA matches it firmly. Clone size appears in some rows only: once, few, many, or a class for an expanded clone.

d_gene	v_gene	j_gene	abundance	CDR3nt	CDR3aa
NA	TRBV11-3	TRBJ2-1	medium-sized	TGTGCCAGCAGCTTAGAGGCTCACAATGAGCAGTTCTTC	CASSLEAHNEQFF
NA	TRBV30	TRBJ2-1	NA	TGTGCCTGGAGTCGAAATGAGCAGTTCTTC	CAWSRNEQFF
NA	TRBV6-6	TRBJ2-1	NA	TGTGCCAGCAGTAAGGGACCCTACAATGAGCAGTTCTTC	CASSKGPYNEQFF
NA	TRBV29-1	TRBJ1-2	NA	TGCAGCGTAAAAGGTGGCCAGGAGGGTAACTATGGCTACACCTTC	CSVKGGQEGNYGYTF
NA	TRBV4-1	TRBJ2-3	NA	TGCGCCAGCAGCCAAGATGTGAGCGGAGCTAGCACAGATACGCAGTATTTT	CASSQDVSGASTDTQYF
NA	TRBV28	TRBJ2-4	NA	TGTGCCAGCAGTTGGAGGAATAGCGGATTAGCCAAAAACATTCAGTACTTC	CASSWRNSGLAKNIQYF
TRBD1	TRBV19	TRBJ1-5	once	TGTGCCAGTAGTGCGGGACAGGGATACCAGCCCCAGCATTTT	CASSAGQGYQPQHF
TRBD2	TRBV7-6	TRBJ2-2	NA	TGTGCCAGCAGCCCGGAGACTAGCGGCGGGGAGCTGTTTTTT	CASSPETSGGELFF
NA	TRBV5-5	TRBJ1-2	NA	TGTGCCAGCAGCTCCTCCGGGACCACAAACTATGGCTACACCTTC	CASSSSGTTNYGYTF
NA	TRBV9	TRBJ2-1	once	TGTGCCAGCAGCGTAGCTACCGGGGAGTCCTACAATGAGCAGTTCTTC	CASSVATGESYNEQFF
NA	TRBV5-1	TRBJ1-1	once	TGCGCCAGCAGCTTGGTCCGCGGGGCTGAAGCTTTCTTT	CASSLVRGAEAFF
NA	TRBV7-3	TRBJ2-3	NA	TGTGCCAGCAGCTTAAAAGCAAGTCGGGTAACCGATACGCAGTATTTT	CASSLKASRVTDTQYF
NA	TRBV7-3	TRBJ2-3	NA	TGTGCCAGCAGCACGGGCCGAACTACGCAGTATTTT	CASSTGRTTQYF
TRBD2	TRBV29-1	TRBJ2-5	NA	TGCAGCGTCCGCGGGAGGGCCAGGGAGACCCAGTACTTC	CSVRGRARETQYF
TRBD1	TRBV27	TRBJ1-3	NA	TGTGCCAGCAGTTTATCAAGGGGGCTCGATGGAAACACCATATATTTT	CASSLSRGLDGNTIYF
TRBD1	TRBV6-6	TRBJ1-2	NA	TGTGCCAGCAGTTCGACAGGGTTCTATGGCTACACCTTC	CASSSTGFYGYTF
NA	TRBV15	TRBJ2-7	NA	TGTGCCACCAGCAGGGTTGTTGGGGGGTCCTACGAGCAGTACTTC	CATSRVVGGSYEQYF
NA	TRBV2	TRBJ2-3	NA	TGTGCCAGCAGTGCCACACGCACAGATACGCAGTATTTT	CASSATRTDTQYF
NA	TRBV7-7	TRBJ2-3	NA	TGTGCCAGCAGCCTCACGGGGGACCGGGCGACAACGCAGTATTTT	CASSLTGDRATTQYF
NA	TRBV7-2	TRBJ1-1	few	TGTGCCAGCAGCTGGGGGGACATGAACACTGAAGCTTTCTTT	CASSWGDMNTEAFF